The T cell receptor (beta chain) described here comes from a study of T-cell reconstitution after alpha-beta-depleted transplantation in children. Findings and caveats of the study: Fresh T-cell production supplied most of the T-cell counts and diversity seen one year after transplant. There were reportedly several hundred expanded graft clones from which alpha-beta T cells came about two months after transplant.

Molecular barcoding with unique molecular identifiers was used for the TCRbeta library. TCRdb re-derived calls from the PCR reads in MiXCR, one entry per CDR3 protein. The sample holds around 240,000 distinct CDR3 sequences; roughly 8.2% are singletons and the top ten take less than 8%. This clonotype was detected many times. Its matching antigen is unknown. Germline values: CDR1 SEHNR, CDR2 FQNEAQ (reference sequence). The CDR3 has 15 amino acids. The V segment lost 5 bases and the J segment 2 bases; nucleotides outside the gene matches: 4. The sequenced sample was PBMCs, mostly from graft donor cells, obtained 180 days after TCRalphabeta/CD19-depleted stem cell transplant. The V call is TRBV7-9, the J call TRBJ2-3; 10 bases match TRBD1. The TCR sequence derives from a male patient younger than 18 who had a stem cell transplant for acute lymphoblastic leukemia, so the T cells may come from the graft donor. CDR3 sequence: CASSAGQGFTDTQYF. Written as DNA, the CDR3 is TGTGCCAGCAGCGCGGGACAGGGGTTCACAGATACGCAGTATTTT.